What follows describes a single T cell receptor (beta chain). Its antigen remains unidentified. Regarding time point: patch test 1, 2 weeks after DPC sensitization. Specified treatment: therapeutic diphenylcyclopropenone sensitization with weekly scalp DPC. Sample donors consisted of patients with alopecia, aged 18 to 70 years, who were suitable for DPC. This record belongs to a study of human T cells and chemical hapten exposure. Study-wide background: The study sensitized with 2% DPC on a 2 cm by 2 cm patch of upper inner arm skin.

Study findings and constraints: Versus controls, significantly more large CDR3 similarity clusters arose from expanded TCRs.

V dropped 4 bases and J dropped 0 bases, with 25 bases sitting between them. Germline assignment: CDR1 LGHDT and CDR2 YNNKEL (reference sequence). The CDR3 is 20 residues long. Attachment of unique molecular identifiers to individual cDNA molecules was performed in the library. MiXCR was run by TCRdb on the RACE reads, yielding one entry per CDR3 protein. The table has around 120,000 distinct CDR3 sequences, about an eighth seen once; the top ten hold 0.92%. The TCR sequence derives from a man between 18 and 29 years old with alopecia areata. Some clones in this sample may be carry-over from other donors' samples. The J gene is TRBJ2-4, the V gene TRBV3-1; D could derive from TRBD1 or TRBD2 (6 bases each). Material: whole blood, obtained in connection with sensitization to the hapten diphenylcyclopropenone (DPC). The CDR3 DNA is TGTGCCAGCAGCCCAGGAGAGGGGGGCCCTACGCTTTTAGCCAAAAACATTCAGTACTTC. Translating gives CASSPGEGGPTLLAKNIQYF.